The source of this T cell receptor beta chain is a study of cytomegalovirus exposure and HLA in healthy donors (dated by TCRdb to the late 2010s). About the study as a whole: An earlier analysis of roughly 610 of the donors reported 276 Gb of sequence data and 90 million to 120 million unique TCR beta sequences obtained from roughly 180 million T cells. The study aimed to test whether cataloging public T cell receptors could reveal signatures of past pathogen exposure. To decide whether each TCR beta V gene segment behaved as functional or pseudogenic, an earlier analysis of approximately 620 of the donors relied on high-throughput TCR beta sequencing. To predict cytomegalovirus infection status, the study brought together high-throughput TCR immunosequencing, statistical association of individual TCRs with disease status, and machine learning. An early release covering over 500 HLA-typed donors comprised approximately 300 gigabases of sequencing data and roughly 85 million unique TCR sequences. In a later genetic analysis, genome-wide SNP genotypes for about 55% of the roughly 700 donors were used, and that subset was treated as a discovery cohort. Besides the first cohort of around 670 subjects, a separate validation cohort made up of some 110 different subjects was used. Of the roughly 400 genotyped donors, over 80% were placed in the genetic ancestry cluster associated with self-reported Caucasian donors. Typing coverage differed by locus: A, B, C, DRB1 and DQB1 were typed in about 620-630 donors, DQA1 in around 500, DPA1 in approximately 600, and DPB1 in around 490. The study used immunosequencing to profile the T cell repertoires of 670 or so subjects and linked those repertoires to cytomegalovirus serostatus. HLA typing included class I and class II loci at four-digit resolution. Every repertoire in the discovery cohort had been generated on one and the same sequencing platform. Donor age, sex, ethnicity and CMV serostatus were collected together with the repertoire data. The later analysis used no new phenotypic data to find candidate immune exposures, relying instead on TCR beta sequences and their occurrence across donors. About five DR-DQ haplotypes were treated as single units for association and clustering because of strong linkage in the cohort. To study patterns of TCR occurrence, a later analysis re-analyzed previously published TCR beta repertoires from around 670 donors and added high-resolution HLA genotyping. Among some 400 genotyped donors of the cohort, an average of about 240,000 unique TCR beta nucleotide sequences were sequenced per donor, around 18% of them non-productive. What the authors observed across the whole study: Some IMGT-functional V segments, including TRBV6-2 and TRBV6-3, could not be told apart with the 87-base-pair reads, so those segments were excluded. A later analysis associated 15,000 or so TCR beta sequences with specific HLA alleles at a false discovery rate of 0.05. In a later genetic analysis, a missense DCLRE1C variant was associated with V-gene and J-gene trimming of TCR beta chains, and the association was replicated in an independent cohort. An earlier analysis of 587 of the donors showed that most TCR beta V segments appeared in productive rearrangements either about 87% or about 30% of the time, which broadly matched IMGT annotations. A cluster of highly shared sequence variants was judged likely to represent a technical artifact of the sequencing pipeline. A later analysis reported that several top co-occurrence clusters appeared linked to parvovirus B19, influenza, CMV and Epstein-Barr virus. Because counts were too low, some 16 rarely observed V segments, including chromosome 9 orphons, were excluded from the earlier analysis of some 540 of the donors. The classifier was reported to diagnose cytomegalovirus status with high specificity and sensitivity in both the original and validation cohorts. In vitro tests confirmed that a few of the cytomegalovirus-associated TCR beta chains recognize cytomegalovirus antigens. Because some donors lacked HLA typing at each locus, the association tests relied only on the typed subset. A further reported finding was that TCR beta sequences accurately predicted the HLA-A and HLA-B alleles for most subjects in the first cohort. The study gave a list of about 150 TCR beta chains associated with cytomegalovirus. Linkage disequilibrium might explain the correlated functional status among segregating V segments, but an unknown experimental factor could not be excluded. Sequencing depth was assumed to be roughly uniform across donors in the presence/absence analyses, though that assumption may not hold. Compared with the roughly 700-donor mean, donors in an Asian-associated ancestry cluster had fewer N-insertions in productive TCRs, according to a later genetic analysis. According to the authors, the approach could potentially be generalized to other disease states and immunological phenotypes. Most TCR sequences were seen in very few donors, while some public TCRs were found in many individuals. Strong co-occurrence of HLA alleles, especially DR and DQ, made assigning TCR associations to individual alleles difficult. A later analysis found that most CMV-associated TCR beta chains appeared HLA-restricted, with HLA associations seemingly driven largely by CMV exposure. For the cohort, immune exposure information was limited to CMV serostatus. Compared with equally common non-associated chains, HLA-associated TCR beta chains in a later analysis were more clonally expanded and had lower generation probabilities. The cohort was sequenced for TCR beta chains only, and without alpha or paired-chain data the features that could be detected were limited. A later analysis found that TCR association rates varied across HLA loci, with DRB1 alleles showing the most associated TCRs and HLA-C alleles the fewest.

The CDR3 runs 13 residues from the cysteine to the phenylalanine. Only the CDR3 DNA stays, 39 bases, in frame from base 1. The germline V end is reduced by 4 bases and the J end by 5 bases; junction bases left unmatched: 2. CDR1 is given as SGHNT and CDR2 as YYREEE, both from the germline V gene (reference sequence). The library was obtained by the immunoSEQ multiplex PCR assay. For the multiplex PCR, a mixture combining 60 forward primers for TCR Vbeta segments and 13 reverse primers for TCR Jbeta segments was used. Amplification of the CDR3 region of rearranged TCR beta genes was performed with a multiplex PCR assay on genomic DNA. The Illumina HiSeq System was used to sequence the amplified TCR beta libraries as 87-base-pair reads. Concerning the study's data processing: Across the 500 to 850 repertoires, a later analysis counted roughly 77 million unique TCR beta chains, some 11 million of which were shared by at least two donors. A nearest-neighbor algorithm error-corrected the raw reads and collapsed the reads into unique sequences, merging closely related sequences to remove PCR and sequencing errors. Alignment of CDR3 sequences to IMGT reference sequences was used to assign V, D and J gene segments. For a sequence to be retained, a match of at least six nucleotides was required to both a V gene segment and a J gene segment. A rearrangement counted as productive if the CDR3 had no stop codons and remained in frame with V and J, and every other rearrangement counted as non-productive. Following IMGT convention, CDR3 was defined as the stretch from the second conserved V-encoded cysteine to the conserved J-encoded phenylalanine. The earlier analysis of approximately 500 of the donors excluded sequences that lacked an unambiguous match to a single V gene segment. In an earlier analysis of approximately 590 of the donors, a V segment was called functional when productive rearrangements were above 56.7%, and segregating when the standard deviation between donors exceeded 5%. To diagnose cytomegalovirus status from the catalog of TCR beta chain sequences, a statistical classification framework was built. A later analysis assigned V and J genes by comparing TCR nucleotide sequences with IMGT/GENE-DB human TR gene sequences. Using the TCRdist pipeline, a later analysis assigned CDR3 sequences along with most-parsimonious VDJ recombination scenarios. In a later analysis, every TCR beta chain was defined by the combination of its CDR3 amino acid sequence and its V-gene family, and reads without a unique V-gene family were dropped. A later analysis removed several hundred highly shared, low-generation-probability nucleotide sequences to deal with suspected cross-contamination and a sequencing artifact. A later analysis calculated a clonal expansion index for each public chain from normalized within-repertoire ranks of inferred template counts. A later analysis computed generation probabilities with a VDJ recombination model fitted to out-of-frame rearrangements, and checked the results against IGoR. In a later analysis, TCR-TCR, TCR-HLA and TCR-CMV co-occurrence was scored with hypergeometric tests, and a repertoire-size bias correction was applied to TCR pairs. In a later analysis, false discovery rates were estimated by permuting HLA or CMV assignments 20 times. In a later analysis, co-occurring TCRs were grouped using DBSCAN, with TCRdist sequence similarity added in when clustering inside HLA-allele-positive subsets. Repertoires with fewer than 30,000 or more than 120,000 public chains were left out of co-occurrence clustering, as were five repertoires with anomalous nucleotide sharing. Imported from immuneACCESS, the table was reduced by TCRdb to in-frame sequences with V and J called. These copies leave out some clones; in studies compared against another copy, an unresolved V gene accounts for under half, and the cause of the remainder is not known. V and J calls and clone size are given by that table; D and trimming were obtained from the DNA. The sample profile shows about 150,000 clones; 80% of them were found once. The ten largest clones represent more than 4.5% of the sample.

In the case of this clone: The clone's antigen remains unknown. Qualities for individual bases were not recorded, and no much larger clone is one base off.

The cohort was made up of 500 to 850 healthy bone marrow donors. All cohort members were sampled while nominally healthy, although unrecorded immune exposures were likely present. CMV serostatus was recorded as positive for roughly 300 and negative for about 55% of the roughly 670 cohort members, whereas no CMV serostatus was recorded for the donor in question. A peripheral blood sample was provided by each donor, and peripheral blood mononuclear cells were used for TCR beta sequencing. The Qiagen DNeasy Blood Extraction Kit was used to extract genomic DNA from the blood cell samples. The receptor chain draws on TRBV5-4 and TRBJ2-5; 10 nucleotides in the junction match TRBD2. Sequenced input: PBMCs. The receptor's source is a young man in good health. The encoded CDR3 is CASSLAGDETQYF. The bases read TGTGCCAGCAGCCTAGCGGGAGATGAGACCCAGTACTTC.